Detailed here is one TCR beta chain. The PCR used 60 Vbeta and 13 Jbeta primers. TCRdb keeps only in-frame clones here, not all; method: immunoSEQ multiplex PCR. The data show about 160,000 clones, with around 79% seen just once and just over 3% held by the top ten. Germline-derived CDR1 and CDR2 are SEHNR and FQNEAQ (reference sequence). Trimming took off 5 bases at V and 3 bases at J, with 13 bases between the two ends. CDR3 size: 14 residues. This specimen belongs to a study of cytomegalovirus exposure and HLA in healthy donors. About the research overall: A prior study identified roughly 110 million unique TCR beta sequences from roughly 180 million T cells.

This receptor was identified in a woman aged 40 to 50 in good health and CMV-seronegative. V and J are TRBV7-9 and TRBJ1-2; TRBD1 might be the D (5 bases). Sequencing used PBMCs. The CDR3 spells CASSGVRGHYGYTF. The CDR3 nucleotides read TGTGCCAGCAGCGGCGTGCGGGGCCACTATGGCTACACCTTC.